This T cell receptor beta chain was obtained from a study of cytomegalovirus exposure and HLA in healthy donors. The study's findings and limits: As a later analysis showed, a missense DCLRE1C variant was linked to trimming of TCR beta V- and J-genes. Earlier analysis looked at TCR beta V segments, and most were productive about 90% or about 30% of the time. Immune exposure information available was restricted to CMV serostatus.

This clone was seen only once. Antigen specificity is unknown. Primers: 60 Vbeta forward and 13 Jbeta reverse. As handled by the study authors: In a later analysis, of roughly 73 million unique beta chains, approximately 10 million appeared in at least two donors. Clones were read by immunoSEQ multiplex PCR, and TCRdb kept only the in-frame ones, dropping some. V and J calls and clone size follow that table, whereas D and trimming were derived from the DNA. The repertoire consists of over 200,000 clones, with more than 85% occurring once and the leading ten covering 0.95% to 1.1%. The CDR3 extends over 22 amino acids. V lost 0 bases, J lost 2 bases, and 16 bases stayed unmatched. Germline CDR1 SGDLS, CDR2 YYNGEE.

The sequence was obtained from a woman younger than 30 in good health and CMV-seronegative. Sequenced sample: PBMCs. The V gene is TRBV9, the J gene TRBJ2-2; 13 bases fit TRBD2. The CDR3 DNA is TGTGCCAGCAGCGTAGCTGGAACTAGCGGGGGGGACGCCGGTACTAACACCGGGGAGCTGTTTTTT. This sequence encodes CASSVAGTSGGDAGTNTGELFF. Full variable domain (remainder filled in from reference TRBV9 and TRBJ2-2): DSGVTQTPKHLITATGQRVTLRCSPRSGDLSVYWYQQSLDQGLQFLIQYYNGEERAKGNILERFSAQQFPDLHSELNLSSLELGDSALYFCASSVAGTSGGDAGTNTGELFFGEGSRLTVL.